Reported below is one T cell receptor beta chain. Looked up from germline, CDR1 is SNHLY and CDR2 is FYNNEI. The CDR3 extends over 15 amino acids. V was pared by 6 bases and J by 3 bases, with 2 bases of the junction left unmatched. These data originate in a study of blood T cell repertoires in COVID-19. As for the study in general: Acute and convalescent COVID-19 specimens originated in the United States, Italy and Spain. In each case, the material was cDNA or gDNA derived from T cells, B-cell-depleted T cells, or PBMCs.

In the source study's methods: Estimated nucleated cell counts came from reference gene primer amplification. Using immunoSEQ multiplex PCR, the repertoire was profiled, and TCRdb retains in-frame clones only, with some absent. V and J calls and clone size are as listed in that table; D and trimming were resolved from the DNA. The sample yields around 95,000 clones, 90% seen once. This chain uses TRBV2 with TRBJ1-6; 10 bases agree with TRBD1. The sequenced sample was peripheral blood. The sequence derives from a man aged 45-65 years with acute or convalescent COVID-19. The DNA of the CDR3 is TGTGCCAGCAGACGGGACAGGGGCTATAATTCACCCCTCCACTTT. Amino acid sequence: CASRRDRGYNSPLHF. Based on the CDR3 plus reference TRBV2 and TRBJ1-6, the full variable domain is EPEVTQTPSHQVTQMGQEVILRCVPISNHLYFYWYRQILGQKVEFLVSFYNNEISEKSEIFDDQFSVERPDGSNFTLKIRSTKLEDSAMYFCASRRDRGYNSPLHFGNGTRLTVT.